The 20 T cell receptor beta chains listed next were all sequenced from one sample in a study of T cell responses to AZD1222 COVID-19 vaccine. Using immunoSEQ multiplex PCR, the repertoire was profiled, and TCRdb retains in-frame clones only, with some absent. The sample lists more than 140,000 clones; 90% to 95% were seen once. Sequenced here: peripheral blood, sampled on day 0 of MenACWY control vaccination. Receptors originate from an adult in good health.

J is TRBJ1-1 and V is TRBV5-5, with 7 bases aligning to TRBD1. This CDR3 is 13 amino acids long. J was trimmed by 4 bases and V by 4 bases; bases with no gene match: 4. Germline CDR1 is SGHKS and CDR2 is YYEKEE (reference sequence). This chain's CDR3 is CASSLTGFTEAFF. CDR3 sequence (DNA): TGTGCCAGCAGCCTGACAGGGTTCACTGAAGCTTTCTTT.

The V and J genes are TRBV28 and TRBJ2-7, with no clear D. V was trimmed by 3 bases and J by 2 bases, leaving 8 bases between them. Germline V lookup: CDR1 MDHEN, CDR2 SYDVKM. This CDR3 is built from 13 residues. DNA for the CDR3: TGTGCCAGCAGTTTTTTGGGCCCCTACGAGCAGTACTTC. This encodes CASSFLGPYEQYF.

This rearrangement joins TRBV2 to TRBJ1-3; tentatively, D is TRBD1 (6 bases). CDR1 and CDR2 (germline): SNHLY, FYNNEI. V lost 7 bases and J 0 bases, leaving 13 bases between the germline ends. The CDR3 runs to 15 residues. The CDR3 DNA reads TGTGCCAGCAACGAGGGGGGTAACTCTGGAAACACCATATATTTT. Amino acid sequence: CASNEGGNSGNTIYF. Full variable domain (outside the CDR3, taken from reference TRBV2 and TRBJ1-3): EPEVTQTPSHQVTQMGQEVILRCVPISNHLYFYWYRQILGQKVEFLVSFYNNEISEKSEIFDDQFSVERPDGSNFTLKIRSTKLEDSAMYFCASNEGGNSGNTIYFGEGSWLTVV.

The rearrangement uses TRBV6-5 and TRBJ2-3, with D uncertain. The CDR3 sequence is 12 residues long. Germline assignment: CDR1 MNHEY and CDR2 SVGAGI. The V and J ends lost 6 bases and 8 bases respectively, with 12 bases between them. The CDR3 DNA sequence: TGTGCCAGCAGCATGTCCTGGGGTACGCAGTATTTT. Protein: CASSMSWGTQYF.

The chain uses TRBV11-2 and TRBJ1-2, with D uncertain. The CDR3 runs 14 residues. V lost 0 bases and J lost 10, with 15 bases in between. Germline values: CDR1 SGHAT, CDR2 FQNNGV. CDR3 DNA sequence: TGTGCCAGCAGCTTAGATAGTACGGTCCCTTTCTACACCTTC. Its protein product is CASSLDSTVPFYTF. Full variable domain (rest looked up from reference TRBV11-2 and TRBJ1-2): EAGVAQSPRYKIIEKRQSVAFWCNPISGHATLYWYQQILGQGPKLLIQFQNNGVVDDSQLPKDRFSAERLKGVDSTLKIQPAKLEDSAVYLCASSLDSTVPFYTFGSGTRLTVV.

CDR3 protein: CASGFSGTAMNTEAFF. The CDR3 nucleotides read TGTGCTAGTGGTTTCTCCGGGACAGCGATGAACACTGAAGCTTTCTTT. This chain links TRBV12-5 with TRBJ1-1, with TRBD1 identical over 7 bases. V gave up 3 bases and J gave up 0 bases; unmatched junction bases: 7. Germline values: CDR1 LGHNT, CDR2 FRNRAP. The CDR3 runs 16 residues.

The rearrangement uses TRBV5-1 and TRBJ2-6, with TRBD2 as a possible D gene (6 bases). The CDR3 length is 18 residues. The V gene's germline CDR1 is SGHRS and CDR2 YFSETQ. V was shortened by 0 bases and J by 0 bases, with 13 bases between the two germline ends. The CDR3 sequence: CASSLAFGGVSGANVLTF. As DNA, the CDR3 is TGCGCCAGCAGCTTGGCTTTTGGCGGGGTCTCTGGGGCCAACGTCCTGACTTTC.

The chain's CDR3 is CASSLNGEGWEKLFF. Written as DNA, the CDR3 is TGTGCCAGCAGTTTAAACGGGGAGGGGTGGGAAAAACTGTTTTTT. The genes are TRBV28 and TRBJ1-4; TRBD1 is a possible D gene (5 bases). This CDR3 is built from 15 residues. Germline V CDR1 and CDR2: MDHEN, SYDVKM. Trimming removed 2 bases from V and 8 bases from J, with 15 bases in between.

V and J are TRBV5-1 and TRBJ2-7; D is uncertain. V gave up 2 bases and J gave up 5 bases, with 14 bases separating them. This CDR3 is built from 14 residues. Looked up from germline, CDR1 is SGHRS and CDR2 is YFSETQ. Here the CDR3 DNA reads TGCGCCAGCAGCTTCCGATCCGCTCCCGACGAGCAGTACTTC. Translation: CASSFRSAPDEQYF.

The chain carries TRBV1 and TRBJ1-1; the D call TRBD1 from the table was never checked on the DNA. TRBV1 constitutes a pseudogene. The CDR3 is 19 amino acids. As DNA, the CDR3 is TGCACCAGCAGCCCACAGGACACCCGCTTTCGGCGGAGGAACACTGAAGCTTTCTTT. Protein product: CTSSPQDTRFRRRNTEAFF.

The chain is built from TRBV25-1 and TRBJ2-7; D is possibly TRBD1 (6 bases). The V gene lost 8 bases and the J gene lost 6 bases, with 23 bases spanning the gap. Germline loops: CDR1 MGHDK, CDR2 SYGVNS. CDR3 length: 15 amino acids. Written as DNA, the CDR3 is TGTGCCAGCCCCCCCGGGGCAGGGGAATGGCGCGAGCAGTACTTC. It yields the protein CASPPGAGEWREQYF.

V gene TRBV19 combines with J gene TRBJ2-2; TRBD2 matches at 14 bases. CDR1 LNHDA and CDR2 SQIVND come from the germline V gene (reference sequence). CDR3 length: 15 amino acids. The trim removed 9 bases at V and 6 bases at J, leaving 6 bases unmatched. The CDR3 nucleotides read TGTGCCAGCATCCGACTAGCGGGAGGGCCCGGGGAGCTGTTTTTT. Translation gives CASIRLAGGPGELFF.

V gene TRBV4-1 combines with J gene TRBJ2-2; the D is unclear. CDR1 is MGHRA and CDR2 is YSYEKL in the germline V gene. V was cut by 3 bases and J by 4 bases, with 15 bases left in between. This CDR3 region has 16 residues. CDR3 amino acids: CASSHPPRSVTGELFF. DNA of the CDR3: TGCGCCAGCAGCCACCCCCCCAGGTCAGTCACCGGGGAGCTGTTTTTT.

This clone appeared once. The rearrangement links TRBV7-9 to TRBJ2-7; 8 nucleotides align to TRBD1. This CDR3 spans 18 amino acids. Germline CDR1 is SEHNR and CDR2 is FQNEAQ (reference sequence). Trimming at V came to 2 bases and at J to 7 bases, leaving 19 bases not matched to a gene. CDR3 coding DNA: TGTGCCAGCAGCTTATGGGGGGCGGGGAGGACAGGGCCGAGGGAGCAGTACTTC. It translates to CASSLWGAGRTGPREQYF.

The gene calls are TRBV5-1 and TRBJ1-1; no clear D gene. CDR1 and CDR2 from the germline V gene are SGHRS and YFSETQ. The CDR3 extends over 14 amino acids. Trimming took off 2 bases at V and 5 bases at J, with 13 bases between the two ends. CDR3 sequence (DNA): TGCGCCAGCAGCTTAGGAGTTTCGGAGACTGAAGCTTTCTTT. Translating it yields CASSLGVSETEAFF.

This rearrangement joins TRBV14 to TRBJ2-6; D gene uncertain. Per germline, CDR1 SGHDN and CDR2 FVKESK. The CDR3 is 17 residues long. V gave up 0 bases and J gave up 1 base, with 10 bases separating them. The DNA for the CDR3 is TGTGCCAGCAGCCAAGATCTGTTGAGTTCTGGGGCCAACGTCCTGACTTTC. Its translation is CASSQDLLSSGANVLTF.

The CDR3 region has the DNA TGTGCCATCAGTGAGTCGGACAGGGCCTACGAGCAGTACTTC. This translates into CAISESDRAYEQYF. The chain carries TRBV10-3 and TRBJ2-7; 8 bases are shared with TRBD1. Germline V CDR1 and CDR2: ENHRY, SYGVKD. This CDR3 region has 14 residues. The V gene end was trimmed by 0 bases and the J gene end by 2 bases; junction bases not matched to a gene: 0.

CDR3 bases: TGTGCCACCGGGGGCGCTACACCCAACCAGCCCCAGCATTTT. It codes for CATGGATPNQPQHF. The rearrangement links TRBV24-1 to TRBJ1-5; TRBD1 is a possible D gene (6 bases). CDR1 is KGHDR, CDR2 SFDVKD, per germline. Trimming removed 9 bases at V and 7 bases at J, with 18 bases between. The CDR3 contains 14 residues.

This clone was detected once. The V and J genes are TRBV5-1 and TRBJ1-6, with unresolved D. Looked up from germline, CDR1 is SGHRS and CDR2 is YFSETQ. This CDR3 has 14 residues. The V end was cut by 1 base, the J end by 4 bases, with 6 bases between. The CDR3 protein is CASSLTDYNSPLHF. The CDR3 coding sequence is TGCGCCAGCAGCTTGACAGATTATAATTCACCCCTCCACTTT.

The chain combines TRBV29-1 with TRBJ1-4, with D maybe TRBD1 (6 bases). V lost 2 bases and J lost 6, with 7 bases in between. Germline CDR1 SQVTM, CDR2 ANQGSEA. The CDR3 is made up of 12 amino acids. CDR3 amino acids: CSVEKGDEKLFF. DNA of the CDR3: TGCAGCGTTGAAAAGGGGGATGAAAAACTGTTTTTT.